Listed here are 17 T cell receptor beta chains from one sample, sequenced in a study of immune evolution from preneoplasia to lung adenocarcinoma. Profiling relied on immunoSEQ multiplex PCR, and the TCRdb table lists in-frame clones only, not all of them. The data contain more than 4,500 clones, 83% of them seen just once; the ten biggest clones take up roughly 3.9%. The source material was FFPE minimally invasive lung adenocarcinoma tissue. All receptors derive from a person aged 60-80 years with lung adenocarcinoma.

This clone came up once. The rearrangement links TRBV4-1 to TRBJ1-2; D not resolved. Germline V gene data show CDR1 as MGHRA and CDR2 as YSYEKL. The V gene lost 2 bases and the J gene lost 8 bases, with 15 bases spanning the gap. The CDR3 sequence is 14 residues long. The CDR3 coding sequence is TGCGCCAGCAGCCAAATCTTCACAGATTTGGGCTACACCTTC. Translation: CASSQIFTDLGYTF.

The chain recombines TRBV2 with TRBJ2-7; the D gene is possibly TRBD2 (5 bases). V was trimmed by 5 bases and J by 7 bases, leaving 12 bases between them. The germline V gene encodes CDR1 SNHLY and CDR2 FYNNEI. The CDR3 is 12 amino acids. CDR3 residues: CASSSERREQYF. For the CDR3, the DNA is TGTGCCAGCAGTTCAGAGCGGCGGGAGCAGTACTTC. The variable domain in full, completed from reference TRBV2 and TRBJ2-7, reads EPEVTQTPSHQVTQMGQEVILRCVPISNHLYFYWYRQILGQKVEFLVSFYNNEISEKSEIFDDQFSVERPDGSNFTLKIRSTKLEDSAMYFCASSSERREQYFGPGTRLTVT.

This chain uses TRBV28 with TRBJ2-7; 13 bases agree with TRBD2. Trimming took 6 bases from V and 2 from J; bases not matched to a gene: 4. The germline CDR1 and CDR2 sequences are MDHEN and SYDVKM. The CDR3 runs 15 residues. The CDR3: CASRLGTSGTYEQYF. CDR3 bases: TGTGCCAGCAGATTGGGGACTAGCGGGACCTACGAGCAGTACTTC.

This clone appeared once. This chain joins TRBV7-6 and TRBJ2-5; D is possibly TRBD1 (5 bases). The end of the DNA fits TRBJ2-7 better, so the J call may be wrong. There are 15 residues in the CDR3. Germline assignment: CDR1 SGHVS and CDR2 FNYEAQ. The CDR3 reads CASSLAGGASYEQYF. The CDR3 DNA sequence: TGTGCCAGCAGCTTAGCGGGTGGGGCTTCCTACGAGCAGTACTTC.

This clone appeared a few times. In DNA, the CDR3 is TGTGCCAGCAGTTACCGCTACGGTCTCGAGCAGTACTTC. The encoded protein is CASSYRYGLEQYF. The V gene is TRBV6-6, the J gene TRBJ2-7; D unclear. The CDR3 runs 13 residues. Trimming shortened V by 2 bases and J by 6 bases, and 11 bases separated the two germline ends. Germline CDR1 and CDR2: MNHNY and SVGAGI (reference sequence).

This chain links TRBV10-3 with TRBJ2-1; D may be TRBD2 (6 bases). Germline V gene sequence: CDR1 ENHRY, CDR2 SYGVKD. Trimming left V 0 bases short and J 3 bases short, with 9 bases between. This CDR3 comprises 15 residues. CDR3: CAISESTRDYNEQFF. The DNA of the CDR3 is TGTGCCATCAGTGAGTCGACGCGGGACTACAATGAGCAGTTCTTC.

The rearrangement links TRBV30 to TRBJ2-2; TRBD1 is a possible D gene (6 bases). Germline loops: CDR1 GTSNPN, CDR2 SVGIG (reference sequence). V gave up 4 bases and J gave up 4 bases, with 13 bases separating them. The CDR3 length is 14 residues. The CDR3: CAWNTGKGTGELFF. CDR3 nucleotides: TGTGCCTGGAACACAGGGAAAGGCACCGGGGAGCTGTTTTTT.

Regarding this clone: Germline and junction disagree at one end, which may indicate a read error. This CDR3 is also generated by other DNA sequences in the sample. The J gene is TRBJ2-5, the V gene TRBV27, with 8 bases that match TRBD2. The CDR3 has 16 residues. Germline CDR1 reads MNHEY; CDR2 reads SMNVEV (reference sequence). CDR3 DNA: TGTGCTAGCAGTTTATCGGCTAGCGGGCCTCAAGAGACCCAGTACTTC. Residues: CASSLSASGPQETQYF.

The chain recombines TRBV28 with TRBJ1-2; D gene ambiguous. The germline CDR1 and CDR2 sequences are MDHEN and SYDVKM. Trimming shortened V by 3 bases and J by 11 bases, and 7 bases separated the two germline ends. This CDR3 has 10 residues. The CDR3 reads CASSFKHYTF. Here the CDR3 DNA reads TGTGCCAGCAGTTTTAAACATTACACCTTC.

The V call is TRBV6-5, the J call TRBJ1-5, with TRBD1 matching over 7 bases. The germline V gene encodes CDR1 MNHEY and CDR2 SVGAGI. V lost 2 bases to trimming and J lost 5 bases; unmatched junction nucleotides: 6. This CDR3 contains 15 residues. CDR3 amino acids: CASSYTTGADQPQHF. CDR3 coding DNA: TGTGCCAGCAGTTACACAACAGGGGCGGATCAGCCCCAGCATTTT.

J is TRBJ1-4 and V is TRBV30; 10 nucleotides align to TRBD1. Trimming cost V 7 bases and J 8 bases; bases outside gene matches: 4. The CDR3 consists of 12 residues. Germline V CDR1 and CDR2: GTSNPN, SVGIG (reference sequence). The CDR3 DNA reads as TGTGCCTCCGGGACAGGGGTCGAAAAACTGTTTTTT. Translated: CASGTGVEKLFF.

Notes on this clone: The identical CDR3 is also encoded by other nucleotide sequences in the sample. The genes are TRBV6-1 and TRBJ2-3, with D unclear. CDR3 length equals 11 residues. CDR1 is MNHNS, CDR2 SASEGT, per germline. V was cut by 6 bases and J by 2 bases, with 3 bases left in between. The CDR3 spells CASRYTDTQYF. CDR3 DNA: TGTGCCAGCAGATACACAGATACGCAGTATTTT.

The chain uses TRBV20-1 and TRBJ2-3, with D unresolved. V was cut by 6 bases and J by 5 bases, with 6 bases left in between. Germline lookup yields CDR1 DFQATT and CDR2 SNEGSKA (reference sequence). This CDR3 is built from 10 residues. CDR3 loop: CSAEQDTQYF. CDR3 coding DNA: TGCAGTGCCGAACAAGATACGCAGTATTTT.

The chain recombines TRBV7-3 with TRBJ1-2; 9 bases are a match to TRBD1. The CDR3 is 14 amino acids. The junction had 5 bases not matched to a gene; V was cut back by 2 bases and J by 7 bases. Germline assignment: CDR1 SGHTA and CDR2 FQGTGA. DNA of the CDR3: TGTGCCAGCAGCTTAGGGGACAGGGCCGGTGGCTACACCTTC. Protein product: CASSLGDRAGGYTF.

V and J are TRBV6-5 and TRBJ2-2; D is unclear. The CDR3 spans 13 residues. V lost 0 bases and J 5 bases, leaving 4 bases between the germline ends. Germline assignment: CDR1 MNHEY and CDR2 SVGAGI. The CDR3 region has the DNA TGTGCCAGCAGTTACTCAGTTACCGGGGAGCTGTTTTTT. This gives the protein CASSYSVTGELFF.

This clone was counted only a few times. The chain links TRBV18 to TRBJ2-2; D is perhaps TRBD1 (5 bases). The CDR3 spans 15 residues. Germline V gene data show CDR1 as KGHSH and CDR2 as LQKENI. Deletions cut 5 bases from V and 1 base from J, with 11 bases between. The CDR3 DNA reads as TGTGCCAGCTCATCCTTAGACAGGAACACCGGGGAGCTGTTTTTT. As protein: CASSSLDRNTGELFF. The complete variable domain, with remaining parts taken from reference TRBV18 and TRBJ2-2, reads NAGVMQNPRHLVRRRGQEARLRCSPMKGHSHVYWYRQLPEEGLKFMVYLQKENIIDESGMPKERFSAEFPKEGPSILRIQQVVRGDSAAYFCASSSLDRNTGELFFGEGSRLTVL.

The rearrangement uses TRBV6-5 and TRBJ2-1; TRBD2 matches 7 bases. Looked up from germline, CDR1 is MNHEY and CDR2 is SVGAGI. This CDR3 contains 15 residues. J lost 4 bases, V lost 3 bases, and 6 bases had no gene match. The CDR3 loop reads CASSYGGGSYNEQFF. In DNA form, the CDR3 reads TGTGCCAGCAGTTATGGGGGAGGGTCTTACAATGAGCAGTTCTTC.